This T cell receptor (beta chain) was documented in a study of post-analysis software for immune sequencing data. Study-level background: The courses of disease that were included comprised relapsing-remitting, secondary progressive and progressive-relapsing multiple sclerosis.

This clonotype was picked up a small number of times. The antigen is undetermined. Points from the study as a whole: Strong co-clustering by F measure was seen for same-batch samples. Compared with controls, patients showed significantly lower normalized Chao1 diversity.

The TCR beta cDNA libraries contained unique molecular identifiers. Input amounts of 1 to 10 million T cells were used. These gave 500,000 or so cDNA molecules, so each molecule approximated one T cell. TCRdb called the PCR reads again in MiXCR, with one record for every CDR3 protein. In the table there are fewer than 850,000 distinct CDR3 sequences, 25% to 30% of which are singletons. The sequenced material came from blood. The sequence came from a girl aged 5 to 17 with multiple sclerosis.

CDR3 region: CASSSTGDGDTQYF. The CDR3 coding sequence is TGTGCCAGCAGCTCGACAGGGGACGGCGATACGCAGTATTTT. The V call is TRBV7-9, the J call TRBJ2-3, with TRBD1 matching over 8 bases. CDR1 and CDR2 from the germline V gene are SEHNR and FQNEAQ (reference sequence). With 4 bases clipped from V and 6 bases from J, the junction kept 6 bases outside the gene matches. This CDR3 has 14 amino acids.